This TCR beta chain appears in the sequencing data of a study of T cells in Graves' hyperthyroidism and ophthalmopathy. CDR3 size: 14 residues. Germline V lookup: CDR1 SEHNR, CDR2 FQNEAQ (reference sequence). V was pared by 5 bases and J by 0 bases, with 2 bases of the junction left unmatched. TCR beta CDR3 region amplification was performed from RNA transcripts. TCR CDR3 underwent first-round RT-PCR with the HTBI primer set. TCRdb reprocessed the multiplex PCR reads with MiXCR, giving one entry per CDR3 protein. Of 250,000 to 300,000 distinct CDR3 sequences in the sample, less than 15% were seen once. This clonotype was counted ten times or more.

The TCR originated in a woman aged 40 to 50 with Graves' hyperthyroidism that later progressed to Graves' ophthalmopathy. The specimen sequenced was blood. The chain combines TRBV7-9 with TRBJ2-7, with 9 bases aligning to TRBD1. The CDR3: CASSEDRGSYEQYF. CDR3 nucleotide sequence: TGTGCCAGCAGCGAGGACAGGGGCTCCTACGAGCAGTACTTC. Full variable domain (missing parts from reference TRBV7-9 and TRBJ2-7): DTGVSQNPRHKITKRGQNVTFRCDPISEHNRLYWYRQTLGQGPEFLTYFQNEAQLEKSRLLSDRFSAERPKGSFSTLEIQRTEQGDSAMYLCASSEDRGSYEQYFGPGTRLTVT.